The present TCR beta chain was sequenced within a study of T cell repertoires in aging, cancer and after chemotherapy. The overall study: Paired samples before and after chemotherapy came from glioblastoma patients receiving temozolomide-based therapy. The full dataset contained several million TCR reads. Study results and caveats: In each cancer cohort, median generation probability increased across chemotherapy, suggesting thymic output rebounded.

The V and J ends lost 3 bases and 8 bases, in that order; junction bases with no gene match: 8. The CDR3 covers 15 residues. This clonotype is medium-sized (0.01 to 0.1%) in the sample. Antigen specificity is unknown. TCR beta rearrangements were amplified from peripheral blood genomic DNA. TRB rearrangements spanning V, D and J were amplified using mixed TRB-A/B primers. Each CDR3 protein gets one entry after TCRdb re-called the multiplex PCR reads with MiXCR. Among 2,000 to 2,500 distinct CDR3 sequences listed, less than 25% were seen once. The chain employs TRBV12-3 or TRBV12-4 and TRBJ2-1; the match to TRBD2 covers 9 bases. This TCR came from a human donor with a solid tumor. The sample comprised blood. The CDR3 loop reads CASSLSAGGPHEQFF. The CDR3 DNA sequence: TGTGCCAGCAGTTTGTCGGCGGGGGGGCCTCATGAGCAGTTCTTC.